This TCR beta chain is from a study of CDR3 diversity in severe acne. The CDR3 loop spans 15 amino acids. The junction had 13 bases not matched to a gene; V was cut back by 4 bases and J by 6 bases. Germline loops: CDR1 SQVTM, CDR2 ANQGSEA. A single record per CDR3 protein comes from TCRdb applying MiXCR to the PCR reads. The sample holds about 84,000 distinct CDR3 sequences, under 65% seen once. This clonotype was recorded a few times. This clonotype was obtained from a male donor in good health, without acne. The genes are TRBV29-1 and TRBJ1-2, with 8 positions matching TRBD1. Specimen: blood. The CDR3 DNA reads TGCAGCGTTGCCAAGCGACTCGACAGGGGTAATGGCTACACCTTC. Its protein product is CSVAKRLDRGNGYTF.